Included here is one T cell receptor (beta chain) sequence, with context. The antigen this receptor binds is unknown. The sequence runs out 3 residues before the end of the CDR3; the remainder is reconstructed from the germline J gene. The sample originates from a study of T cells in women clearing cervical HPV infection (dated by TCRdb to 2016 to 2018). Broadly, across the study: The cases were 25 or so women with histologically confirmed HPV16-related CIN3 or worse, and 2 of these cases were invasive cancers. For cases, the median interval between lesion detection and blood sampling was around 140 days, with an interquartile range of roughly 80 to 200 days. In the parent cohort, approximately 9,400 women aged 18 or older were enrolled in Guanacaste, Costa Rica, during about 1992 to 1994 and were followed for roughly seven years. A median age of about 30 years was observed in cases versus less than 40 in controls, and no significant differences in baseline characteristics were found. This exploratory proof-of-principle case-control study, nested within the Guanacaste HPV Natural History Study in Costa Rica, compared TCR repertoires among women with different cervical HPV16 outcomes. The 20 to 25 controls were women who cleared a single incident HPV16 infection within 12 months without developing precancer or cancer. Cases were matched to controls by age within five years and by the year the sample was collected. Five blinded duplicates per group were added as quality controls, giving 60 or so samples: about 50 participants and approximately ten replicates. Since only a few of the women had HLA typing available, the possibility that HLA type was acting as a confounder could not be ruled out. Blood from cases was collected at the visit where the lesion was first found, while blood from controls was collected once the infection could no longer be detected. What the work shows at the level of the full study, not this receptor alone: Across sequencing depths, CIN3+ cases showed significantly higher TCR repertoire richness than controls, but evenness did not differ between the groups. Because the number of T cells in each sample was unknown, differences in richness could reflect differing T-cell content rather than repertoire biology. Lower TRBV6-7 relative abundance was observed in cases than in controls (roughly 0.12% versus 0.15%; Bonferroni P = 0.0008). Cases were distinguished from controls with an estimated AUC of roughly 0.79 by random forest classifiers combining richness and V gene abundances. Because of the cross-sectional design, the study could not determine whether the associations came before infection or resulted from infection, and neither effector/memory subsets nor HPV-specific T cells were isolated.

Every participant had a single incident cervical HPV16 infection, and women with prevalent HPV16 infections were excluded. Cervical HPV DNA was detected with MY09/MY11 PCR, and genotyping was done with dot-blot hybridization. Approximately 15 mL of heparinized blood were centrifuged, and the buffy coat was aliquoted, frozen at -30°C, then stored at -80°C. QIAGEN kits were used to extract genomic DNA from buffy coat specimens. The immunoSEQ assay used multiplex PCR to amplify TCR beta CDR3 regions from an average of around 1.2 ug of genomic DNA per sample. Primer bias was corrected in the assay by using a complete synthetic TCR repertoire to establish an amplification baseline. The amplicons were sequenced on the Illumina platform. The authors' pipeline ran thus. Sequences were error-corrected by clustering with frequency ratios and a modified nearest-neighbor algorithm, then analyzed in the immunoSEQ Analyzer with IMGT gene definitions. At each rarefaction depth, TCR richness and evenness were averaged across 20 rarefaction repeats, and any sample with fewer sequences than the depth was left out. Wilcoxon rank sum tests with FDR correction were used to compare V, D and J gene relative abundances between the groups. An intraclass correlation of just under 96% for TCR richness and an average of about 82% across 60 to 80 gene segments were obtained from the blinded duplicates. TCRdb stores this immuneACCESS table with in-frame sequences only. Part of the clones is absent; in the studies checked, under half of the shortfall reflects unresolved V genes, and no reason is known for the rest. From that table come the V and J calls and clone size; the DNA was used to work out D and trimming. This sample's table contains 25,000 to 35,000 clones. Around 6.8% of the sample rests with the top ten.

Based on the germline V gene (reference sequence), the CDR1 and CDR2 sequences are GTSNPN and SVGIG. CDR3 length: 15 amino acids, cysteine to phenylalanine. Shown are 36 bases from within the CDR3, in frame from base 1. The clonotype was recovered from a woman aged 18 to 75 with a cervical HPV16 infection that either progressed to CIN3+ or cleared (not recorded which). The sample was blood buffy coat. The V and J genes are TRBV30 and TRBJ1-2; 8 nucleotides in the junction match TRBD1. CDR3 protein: CAWSVGQGAIYDYTF. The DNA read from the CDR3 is TGTGCCTGGAGTGTGGGGCAGGGGGCAATCTACGAC.